The source of this TCR beta chain is a study of blood T cells in healthy people across ages. Study-level points and caveats: Diversity of TCR beta correlated strongly with naive T cell percentage. What prevented conclusive comparison of naive and antigen-experienced cells was that PBMCs were unsorted.

Concerning this clonotype: Its antigen is unidentified.

The authors ran a second PCR of about 7 to 12 cycles using a sample-barcoded 5' primer and a J-beta primer mix. TCRdb redid the calling of the 5' RACE reads with MiXCR, one entry per CDR3 protein. The sample holds about a million distinct CDR3 sequences, under 40% seen once. They isolated at least 6 million PBMCs from each sample. At least 6 micrograms of total RNA were extracted per sample. Sequenced: blood. The TCR was taken from a man younger than 30 in good health.

The CDR3 DNA reads as TGTGCCAGCAGTTTATCGTCTCGGGGGCGGAGGAGCACAGATACGCAGTATTTT. Its translation: CASSLSSRGRRSTDTQYF. This chain links TRBV12-3 or TRBV12-4 with TRBJ2-3; tentatively, D is TRBD1 or TRBD2 (6 bases each). Trimming removed 2 bases from V and 0 bases from J, with 18 bases in between. The CDR3 extends over 18 amino acids.